Presented here are 7 T cell receptor beta chains from one specimen sequenced in a study of cytomegalovirus exposure and HLA in healthy donors. Using immunoSEQ multiplex PCR, the repertoire was profiled, and TCRdb retains in-frame clones only, with some absent. In the table there are some 240,000 clones, 70% to 90% of which are singletons. The material sequenced was PBMCs. The receptors here all came from a woman between 18 and 29 years old in good health and CMV-seronegative.

The rearrangement links TRBV5-1 to TRBJ2-4; D possibly uses TRBD1 or TRBD2 (7 bases each). The length of the CDR3 is 16 residues. CDR1 is SGHRS, CDR2 YFSETQ, per germline. The ends were cut back, 0 bases at V and 5 bases at J, with 15 bases in the middle. CDR3 nucleotide sequence: TGCGCCAGCAGCTTGGGGCAGGGGGAGGGTGAAAACATTCAGTACTTC. As protein: CASSLGQGEGENIQYF.

This clone was picked up one time. Here the CDR3 DNA reads TGTGCCAGCAGCCGGGACTACAGCTCCTACAATGAGCAGTTCTTC. Translated: CASSRDYSSYNEQFF. The J gene is TRBJ2-1, the V gene TRBV6-1; 7 bases fit TRBD2. V dropped 6 bases and J dropped 0; count of bases not matched to a gene: 5. Germline V CDR1 and CDR2: MNHNS, SASEGT. This CDR3 region has 15 residues.

V gene TRBV6-5 combines with J gene TRBJ2-7; D assignment may be TRBD1 or TRBD2 (5 bases each). The CDR3 has 13 residues. V lost 0 bases, J lost 4 bases, and 7 bases lay in between. Germline-derived CDR1 and CDR2 are MNHEY and SVGAGI. CDR3 nucleotides: TGTGCCAGCAGTTACTCCGAGGGGTACGAGCAGTACTTC. Protein sequence: CASSYSEGYEQYF.

This chain uses TRBV5-4 with TRBJ1-2, with D maybe TRBD1 (5 bases). Trimming cost V 4 bases and J 4 bases, with 11 bases left between them. This CDR3 is 13 amino acids long. CDR1 SGHNT and CDR2 YYREEE come from the germline V gene (reference sequence). The CDR3 protein is CASSGDSSYGYTF. CDR3 nucleotide sequence: TGTGCCAGCAGCGGAGACAGCAGCTATGGCTACACCTTC.

Remarks on this clone: The sample carries other DNA sequences with the same CDR3. This sequence joins TRBV4-2 and TRBJ1-1; D ambiguous. Germline V gene data show CDR1 as LGHNA and CDR2 as YNFKEQ. The CDR3 is 15 amino acids. Trimming removed 0 bases at V and 2 bases at J, with 10 bases between. CDR3 sequence: CASSQDGQVNTEAFF. The CDR3 nucleotides are TGTGCCAGCAGCCAAGATGGGCAGGTAAACACTGAAGCTTTCTTT.

The J gene is TRBJ2-7, the V gene TRBV11-3; 7 bases line up with TRBD1. The V segment lost 5 bases and the J segment 4 bases; nucleotides outside the gene matches: 5. CDR3 size: 13 residues. CDR1 and CDR2 from the germline V gene are SGHNT and YENEEA. CDR3 sequence (DNA): TGTGCCAGCAGCGCAGGGACAGTATACGAGCAGTACTTC. It encodes CASSAGTVYEQYF.

About this clone itself: Distinct nucleotide sequences in the sample also encode this CDR3. The chain has TRBV6-5 and TRBJ1-2; TRBD1 agrees at 9 bases. The CDR3 sequence is 14 residues long. The V and J ends lost 0 bases and 8 bases, in that order; junction bases with no gene match: 4. Germline V gene lookup returns CDR1 MNHEY and CDR2 SVGAGI. The CDR3 sequence is CASSYSTGTGGYTF. CDR3 bases: TGTGCCAGCAGTTACTCGACAGGGACAGGGGGCTACACCTTC.